The sequence of this T cell receptor beta chain was determined in a study of cytomegalovirus exposure and HLA in healthy donors. The PCR ran on 60 Vbeta and 13 Jbeta primers. Produced via immunoSEQ multiplex PCR; TCRdb's table is partial and in-frame only. The sample holds some 200,000 clones, 65% to 80% seen once. This clone has a handful of counts. Sequenced input: PBMCs. This TCR was recovered from a girl aged 2 to 9 in good health and CMV-seronegative.

CDR3: CASRAGASNYGYTF. The CDR3 DNA reads TGTGCCAGCAGAGCAGGTGCCTCTAACTATGGCTACACCTTC. The chain recombines TRBV27 with TRBJ1-2; no clear D gene. The CDR3 loop spans 14 amino acids. The V gene lost 6 bases and the J gene lost 0 bases, with 11 bases spanning the gap. Germline lookup yields CDR1 MNHEY and CDR2 SMNVEV (reference sequence).